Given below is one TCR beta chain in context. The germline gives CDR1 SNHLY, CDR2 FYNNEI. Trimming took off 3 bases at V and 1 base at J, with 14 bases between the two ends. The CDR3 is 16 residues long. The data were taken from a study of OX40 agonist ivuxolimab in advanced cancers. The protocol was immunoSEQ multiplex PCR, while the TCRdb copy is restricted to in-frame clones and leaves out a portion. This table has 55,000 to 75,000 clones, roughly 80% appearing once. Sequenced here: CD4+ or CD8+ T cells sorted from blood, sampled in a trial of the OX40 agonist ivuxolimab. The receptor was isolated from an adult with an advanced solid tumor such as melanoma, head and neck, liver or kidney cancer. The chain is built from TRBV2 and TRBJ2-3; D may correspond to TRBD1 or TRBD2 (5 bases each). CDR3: CASSDWGSVGTDTQYF. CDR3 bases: TGTGCCAGCAGTGATTGGGGGAGTGTAGGCACAGATACGCAGTATTTT.